This T cell receptor beta chain comes out of a study of blood T cells in healthy people across ages. Study results and caveats: There were more naive CD4+ cells and higher diversity in long-lived donors than in aged donors.

In regard to this clonotype: Antigen unknown.

For the second PCR, which ran for about 6 to 11 cycles, a sample-barcoded 5' primer and a J-beta primer mix were used. TCRdb reprocessed the 5' RACE reads via MiXCR and lists one record per CDR3 protein. The profile covers hundreds of thousands of distinct CDR3 sequences, with 22% appearing a single time and around 21% taken by the ten largest. This TCR was sampled from a man between 65 and 85 years old in good health. The source material was blood.

CDR3 nucleotides: TGCAGTGCTAGAGAGAGGACAGCTAACTATGGCTACACCTTC. This sequence encodes CSARERTANYGYTF. The chain carries TRBV20-1 and TRBJ1-2; possibly TRBD1 for D (6 bases). Between the trimmed V and J ends, which lost 0 bases and 0 bases, there was a span of 8 bases. The CDR3 consists of 14 residues. Germline V gene data show CDR1 as DFQATT and CDR2 as SNEGSKA (reference sequence).